This passage covers 31 T cell receptor beta chains from one sample sequenced in a study of blood T cell repertoires in COVID-19 (TCRdb year 2020). The receptor library was made with the immunoSEQ multiplex PCR assay. TCRdb took this table from immuneACCESS and kept in-frame rearrangements with V and J called. Such tables lack part of the clones; where checked against another copy, unresolved V genes explain under half of the gap, and the rest is unexplained. In all, the sample holds about 200,000 clones, and about 85% of those were seen once. About 7.4% of the sample rests with the top ten. Sequences were obtained from peripheral blood. All receptors derive from a woman of 80 years or more with acute or convalescent COVID-19.

This chain uses TRBV28 with TRBJ1-5; no firm D call. V lost 8 bases, J lost 1 base, and 15 bases lay in between. Germline loops: CDR1 MDHEN, CDR2 SYDVKM. This CDR3 contains 15 residues. CDR3 nucleotide sequence: TGTGCCAGCGTCAATGGAGGTGGCAGCAATCAGCCCCAGCATTTT. It yields the protein CASVNGGGSNQPQHF. The full variable domain, rest sourced from reference TRBV28 and TRBJ1-5, is DVKVTQSSRYLVKRTGEKVFLECVQDMDHENMFWYRQDPGLGLRLIYFSYDVKMKEKGDIPEGYSVSREKKERFSLILESASTNQTSMYLCASVNGGGSNQPQHFGDGTRLSIL.

The rearrangement joins TRBV6-4 to TRBJ2-1, with 8 nucleotides matching TRBD1. The germline V gene encodes CDR1 MRHNA and CDR2 SNTAGT. This CDR3 spans 13 amino acids. V lost 6 bases and J lost 9; bases outside the gene matches: 7. The chain's CDR3 is CASRGQEIGEQFF. The CDR3 coding sequence is TGTGCCAGCAGGGGACAGGAAATCGGTGAGCAGTTCTTC.

V gene TRBV15 combines with J gene TRBJ2-6, with 10 bases that match TRBD2. V lost 7 bases to trimming and J lost 2 bases; unmatched junction nucleotides: 11. The CDR3 consists of 18 residues. Germline CDR1 LNHNV, CDR2 YYDKDF (reference sequence). As DNA, the CDR3 is TGTGCCACCAACCCTAGCGGGGGACAGGTAGCTGGGGCCAACGTCCTGACTTTC. This encodes CATNPSGGQVAGANVLTF.

The table lists this clone with a few counts. The V call is TRBV5-6, the J call TRBJ2-3, with 7 bases matching TRBD1. Trimming took 4 bases from V and 6 from J; bases not matched to a gene: 8. Per germline, CDR1 SGHDT and CDR2 YYEEEE. This CDR3 contains 14 residues. The CDR3 spells CASSGDRGWDTQYF. DNA of the CDR3: TGTGCCAGCAGCGGGGACAGAGGTTGGGATACGCAGTATTTT.

The CDR3 DNA reads as TGTGCCACCAGCTCCAGGGTTTCTACTAATGAAAAACTGTTTTTT. This sequence encodes CATSSRVSTNEKLFF. The chain combines TRBV15 with TRBJ1-4, with D possibly matching TRBD1 (5 bases). The CDR3 length is 15 residues. The germline V and J ends were trimmed by 5 bases and 2 bases, with 12 bases remaining between them. Germline assignment: CDR1 LNHNV and CDR2 YYDKDF (reference sequence).

This clone was recorded a few times. The chain carries TRBV6-1 and TRBJ1-1; D may be TRBD1 (6 bases). The V gene lost 0 bases and the J gene lost 8 bases, with 10 bases spanning the gap. The CDR3 totals 13 residues. Germline lookup yields CDR1 MNHNS and CDR2 SASEGT. The CDR3 DNA reads TGTGCCAGCAGTGAAGCGGGGGGGCTGGAAGCTTTCTTT. Encoded protein: CASSEAGGLEAFF.

This clone was seen a handful of times. The rearrangement uses TRBV27 and TRBJ2-5; a weak D match, TRBD2 (5 bases). The CDR3 has 15 residues. V lost 5 bases and J lost 0, with 13 bases in between. Per the germline V gene, CDR1 is MNHEY and CDR2 is SMNVEV (reference sequence). CDR3 nucleotides: TGTGCCAGCAGTCCCTTTCCGGGGAACCAAGAGACCCAGTACTTC. Its translation is CASSPFPGNQETQYF.

The rearrangement joins TRBV19 to TRBJ2-1; 8 nucleotides agree with TRBD2. V was clipped by 7 bases and J by 10 bases; unmatched bases: 12. Looked up from germline, CDR1 is LNHDA and CDR2 is SQIVND (reference sequence). The CDR3 contains 14 residues. CDR3 region: CASIPSRGVGEQFF. The CDR3, as DNA: TGTGCCAGTATCCCCTCGCGGGGGGTAGGGGAGCAGTTCTTC.

This chain connects TRBV7-9 to TRBJ1-2; unclear D gene. Germline CDR1 reads SEHNR; CDR2 reads FQNEAQ (reference sequence). The CDR3 is 14 amino acids. Deletions cut 2 bases from V and 2 bases from J, with 9 bases between. The CDR3 protein is CASSLFNSNYGYTF. CDR3 in DNA: TGTGCCAGCAGCTTATTCAACAGCAACTATGGCTACACCTTC.

This clone has just a few counts. This rearrangement joins TRBV3-1 (or the pseudogene TRBV3-2) to TRBJ2-7; 9 nucleotides line up with TRBD1. CDR1 and CDR2 from the germline V gene are LGHDT and YNNKEL (reference sequence). The CDR3 is made up of 15 amino acids. After removal of 5 bases from V and 3 bases from J, the junction contained 8 bases not matched to a gene. The chain's CDR3 is CASSSRRDRVYEQYF. For the CDR3, the DNA is TGTGCCAGCAGCAGTCGCCGGGACAGGGTCTACGAGCAGTACTTC.

This clone has more than one count but fewer than ten. The rearrangement joins TRBV5-1 to TRBJ2-5; 7 bases are shared with TRBD2. This CDR3 is built from 16 residues. V lost 0 bases to trimming and J lost 5 bases; unmatched junction nucleotides: 10. Germline V CDR1 and CDR2: SGHRS, YFSETQ. The CDR3 here is CASSLAGGLVRETQYF. The CDR3 DNA is TGCGCCAGCAGCTTGGCCGGAGGACTAGTCCGGGAGACCCAGTACTTC.

The CDR3 sequence: CASSSPQRRAEAFF. The CDR3 DNA follows: TGTGCCAGCAGTTCCCCCCAACGGAGAGCCGAAGCTTTCTTT. The chain employs TRBV27 and TRBJ1-1, with unresolved D. Germline V gene sequence: CDR1 MNHEY, CDR2 SMNVEV (reference sequence). V was trimmed by 4 bases and J by 8 bases, leaving 17 bases between them. The CDR3 has 14 residues.

The chain uses TRBV5-4 and TRBJ2-7; TRBD1 matches 10 bases. This CDR3 spans 17 amino acids. CDR1 and CDR2 from the germline V gene are SGHNT and YYREEE (reference sequence). Losses at the gene ends were 4 bases for V and 3 bases for J; bases not matched to a gene: 13. The CDR3 is CASSGPGQGIGGYEQYF. CDR3 coding DNA: TGTGCCAGCAGCGGACCGGGACAGGGGATCGGCGGCTACGAGCAGTACTTC. The full variable domain, its missing parts supplied by reference TRBV5-4 and TRBJ2-7, is ETGVTQSPTHLIKTRGQQVTLRCSSQSGHNTVSWYQQALGQGPQFIFQYYREEENGRGNFPPRFSGLQFPNYSSELNVNALELDDSALYLCASSGPGQGIGGYEQYFGPGTRLTVT.

The chain links TRBV6-5 to TRBJ1-2, with D tentatively TRBD1 (6 bases). This CDR3 comprises 11 residues. Germline assignment: CDR1 MNHEY and CDR2 SVGAGI. V dropped 4 bases and J dropped 7 bases, with 7 bases sitting between them. The CDR3 loop reads CASSWGLGYTF. The DNA of the CDR3 is TGTGCCAGCAGTTGGGGGCTTGGCTACACCTTC.

The chain links TRBV4-2 to TRBJ2-1; 8 positions agree with TRBD2. Germline V gene sequence: CDR1 LGHNA, CDR2 YNFKEQ. CDR3 size: 17 residues. With V trimmed by 0 bases and J by 0 bases, 4 bases remained unmatched. The CDR3 DNA follows: TGTGCCAGCAGCCAAGAAGACGGGGGGGCCTCCTACAATGAGCAGTTCTTC. Protein: CASSQEDGGASYNEQFF.

This rearrangement joins TRBV5-1 to TRBJ2-1; 9 nucleotides agree with TRBD2. The J segment lost 8 bases and the V segment lost 0 bases, leaving 15 bases of the junction unmatched. The CDR3 is made up of 18 amino acids. Germline values: CDR1 SGHRS, CDR2 YFSETQ. CDR3 protein: CASSLDGSGRDGVYEQFF. The CDR3 DNA reads as TGCGCCAGCAGCTTGGATGGTAGCGGGAGAGATGGAGTCTATGAGCAGTTCTTC.

This chain uses TRBV10-2 with TRBJ1-6, with no clear D. The CDR3 consists of 17 residues. Trimming pared 6 bases from V and 3 bases from J, leaving 18 bases between. Germline V gene sequence: CDR1 WSHSY, CDR2 SAAADI. The CDR3 protein is CASSPAGSAFYNSPLHF. DNA for the CDR3: TGCGCCAGCAGCCCGGCGGGGAGCGCCTTCTATAATTCACCCCTCCACTTT.

The rearrangement links TRBV5-4 to TRBJ2-1; 9 nucleotides line up with TRBD2. Per the germline V gene, CDR1 is SGHNT and CDR2 is YYREEE (reference sequence). Trimming removed 3 bases from V and 4 bases from J; junction bases left unmatched: 8. This CDR3 spans 16 amino acids. This CDR3 reads CASSSTSSGGYNEQFF. CDR3 in DNA: TGTGCCAGCAGCTCTACCTCCAGCGGGGGGTACAATGAGCAGTTCTTC.

This clone was counted a single time. The rearrangement uses TRBV13 and TRBJ2-1; D is perhaps TRBD1 (6 bases). Deletions cut 0 bases from V and 0 bases from J, with 9 bases between. The CDR3 loop spans 16 amino acids. CDR1 PRHDT and CDR2 FYEKMQ come from the germline V gene (reference sequence). This CDR3 is CASSLGGGASYNEQFF. The CDR3 nucleotides read TGTGCCAGCAGCTTAGGAGGGGGAGCCTCCTACAATGAGCAGTTCTTC. The whole variable domain, remainder taken from reference TRBV13 and TRBJ2-1, is AAGVIQSPRHLIKEKRETATLKCYPIPRHDTVYWYQQGPGQDPQFLISFYEKMQSDKGSIPDRFSAQQFSDYHSELNMSSLELGDSALYFCASSLGGGASYNEQFFGPGTRLTVL.

This chain connects TRBV6-5 to TRBJ1-3; D gene uncertain. The CDR3 has 14 amino acids. Trimming left V 4 bases short and J 0 bases short, with 7 bases between. Germline CDR1 is MNHEY and CDR2 is SVGAGI. CDR3 protein: CASSSGFSGNTIYF. The CDR3 DNA follows: TGTGCCAGCAGTTCCGGGTTCTCTGGAAACACCATATATTTT.

J is TRBJ1-1 and V is TRBV19; no definite D call. Trimming cost V 0 bases and J 7 bases, with 9 bases left between them. This CDR3 has 13 amino acids. CDR1 is LNHDA, CDR2 SQIVND, per germline (reference sequence). In DNA form, the CDR3 reads TGTGCCAGTAGTATAGATCGCGGCAGTGAAGCTTTCTTT. Protein sequence: CASSIDRGSEAFF.

This clone has a count of ten or more. The V and J genes are TRBV7-2 and TRBJ2-4; TRBD2 aligns across 7 bases. The CDR3 has 18 amino acids. Looked up from germline, CDR1 is SGHTA and CDR2 is FQGNSA. The trim removed 1 base at V and 0 bases at J, leaving 9 bases unmatched. CDR3 residues: CASSLGGGIAKAKNIQYF. CDR3 DNA sequence: TGTGCCAGCAGCTTAGGGGGGGGTATAGCGAAAGCCAAAAACATTCAGTACTTC.

This clone showed up just once. The chain links TRBV11-2 to TRBJ2-1; 10 positions agree with TRBD2. The CDR3 has 17 amino acids. Germline trimming cut 3 bases from V and 3 bases from J; bases unmatched to any gene: 8. CDR1 and CDR2 from the germline V gene are SGHAT and FQNNGV. The CDR3 protein is CASSLDMVAGGYNEQFF. CDR3 nucleotides: TGTGCCAGCAGCTTGGACATGGTAGCGGGGGGCTACAATGAGCAGTTCTTC.

This clone was picked up one time. The CDR3 DNA reads TGTGCCATCAGTGAGTCGGGACTAGCGCCCAGCTCCTACAATGAGCAGTTCTTC. The encoded protein is CAISESGLAPSSYNEQFF. V gene TRBV10-3 combines with J gene TRBJ2-1; 10 bases map to TRBD2. The CDR3 has 18 amino acids. CDR1 and CDR2 from the germline V gene are ENHRY and SYGVKD. Germline trimming cut 0 bases from V and 0 bases from J; bases unmatched to any gene: 5.

This chain connects TRBV11-2 to TRBJ2-1, with 7 bases lining up with TRBD1. The CDR3 is 13 residues long. With 8 bases clipped from V and 3 bases from J, the junction kept 4 bases outside the gene matches. CDR1 SGHAT and CDR2 FQNNGV come from the germline V gene. The CDR3 DNA follows: TGTGCCAGCGGGACAGAGTTCTACAATGAGCAGTTCTTC. Translation gives CASGTEFYNEQFF.

J is TRBJ2-3 and V is TRBV3-1 (or the pseudogene TRBV3-2); the match to TRBD2 covers 7 bases. The CDR3 is 12 amino acids. V lost 1 base to trimming and J lost 13 bases; unmatched junction nucleotides: 5. CDR1 and CDR2 from the germline V gene are LGHDT and YNNKEL (reference sequence). CDR3: CASSQGAGREYF. Here the CDR3 DNA reads TGTGCCAGCAGCCAAGGGGCGGGGAGGGAGTATTTT.

The chain carries TRBV27 and TRBJ1-5; the match to TRBD1 covers 8 bases. V was pared by 5 bases and J by 5 bases, with 11 bases of the junction left unmatched. The CDR3 runs 16 residues. Germline CDR1 and CDR2: MNHEY and SMNVEV (reference sequence). CDR3 coding DNA: TGTGCCAGCAGTCCGCGACAGGGGAGGACTTATCAGCCCCAGCATTTT. Its translation: CASSPRQGRTYQPQHF.

The V and J genes are TRBV3-1 (or the pseudogene TRBV3-2) and TRBJ2-5; no definite D call. In germline, CDR1 is LGHDT, CDR2 YNNKEL (reference sequence). CDR3 size: 13 residues. Trimming pared 3 bases from V and 3 bases from J, leaving 8 bases between. The CDR3 loop reads CASSQNSKETQYF. CDR3 DNA: TGTGCCAGCAGCCAGAACAGCAAAGAGACCCAGTACTTC.

The chain carries TRBV7-2 and TRBJ2-7; 11 bases map to TRBD2. CDR3 length equals 17 residues. CDR1 is SGHTA, CDR2 FQGNSA, per germline. Trimming removed 3 bases from V and 1 base from J; junction bases left unmatched: 8. CDR3 sequence: CASSFNPGLAESYEQYF. Here the CDR3 DNA reads TGTGCCAGCAGCTTCAACCCGGGACTAGCGGAGTCCTACGAGCAGTACTTC. Full variable domain (missing parts from reference TRBV7-2 and TRBJ2-7): GAGVSQSPSNKVTEKGKDVELRCDPISGHTALYWYRQSLGQGLEFLIYFQGNSAPDKSGLPSDRFSAERTGGSVSTLTIQRTQQEDSAVYLCASSFNPGLAESYEQYFGPGTRLTVT.

The rearrangement uses TRBV5-1 and TRBJ1-1; no reliable D call. CDR3 length equals 14 residues. Trimming stripped 2 bases from V and 0 bases from J, with 8 bases between. In germline, CDR1 is SGHRS, CDR2 YFSETQ. CDR3 sequence: CASSLTRMNTEAFF. As DNA, the CDR3 is TGCGCCAGCAGCTTAACCAGAATGAACACTGAAGCTTTCTTT.

This chain connects TRBV11-2 to TRBJ2-1; 7 nucleotides match TRBD2. The CDR3 consists of 16 residues. V trimming: 4 bases; J trimming: 7 bases; junction bases outside the gene matches: 13. Germline V gives CDR1 SGHAT, CDR2 FQNNGV. For the CDR3, the DNA is TGTGCCAGCAGCTCATTGGGGGGGGGTGGTCGGAATGAGCAGTTCTTC. This sequence encodes CASSSLGGGGRNEQFF.